Presented here are 24 T cell receptor beta chains from one specimen sequenced in a study of T cell repertoires in cytomegalovirus infection. TCRdb analysed the reads with MiXCR anew, one entry per CDR3 protein. The data contain 680,000 or so distinct CDR3 sequences, less than 40% of them singletons. The sequenced material came from PBMCs. Receptor source: a human donor in good health (CMV status not recorded). Some clones in this sample may be carry-over from other donors' samples.

In this sample, this clonotype turned up a few times. V is TRBV10-3 and J is TRBJ2-7; D tentatively fits TRBD1 or TRBD2 (6 bases each). The CDR3 is 14 residues long. The V and J ends lost 0 bases and 2 bases respectively, with 8 bases between them. Germline CDR1 ENHRY, CDR2 SYGVKD. The CDR3 DNA sequence: TGTGCCATCAGTGAGTCCGGGGGCCCCTACGAGCAGTACTTC. This gives the protein CAISESGGPYEQYF.

A word on this clonotype: Given a much more abundant clone one base away, this may be a read error. This chain connects TRBV7-6 to TRBJ2-1; 12 bases align to TRBD2. V lost 8 bases and J lost 5; bases outside the gene matches: 13. CDR3 length equals 17 residues. Germline CDR1 reads SGHVS; CDR2 reads FNYEAQ. The CDR3 nucleotides read TGTGCCAGCCGCCCCCGCCGGAGACTAGCGGGAGACAATGAGCAGTTCTTC. This translates into CASRPRRRLAGDNEQFF.

This chain connects TRBV3-1 to TRBJ2-1; TRBD2 aligns across 13 bases. Trimming removed 0 bases from V and 4 bases from J; junction bases left unmatched: 3. Germline V gene data show CDR1 as LGHDT and CDR2 as YNNKEL (reference sequence). The CDR3 is 17 residues long. CDR3 region: CASSQDQGLAGYNEQFF. CDR3 DNA sequence: TGTGCCAGCAGCCAAGATCAGGGACTAGCGGGGTACAATGAGCAGTTCTTC.

The rearrangement links TRBV15 to TRBJ1-5; D gene unclear. CDR3 length: 14 amino acids. V was shortened by 3 bases and J by 1 base, with 7 bases between the two germline ends. Germline V gene lookup returns CDR1 LNHNV and CDR2 YYDKDF (reference sequence). This CDR3 reads CATSRKGSNQPQHF. As DNA, the CDR3 is TGTGCCACCAGCAGGAAAGGAAGCAATCAGCCCCAGCATTTT.

The chain recombines TRBV19 with TRBJ1-2; D unclear. Germline CDR1 is LNHDA and CDR2 is SQIVND (reference sequence). The ends were cut back, 8 bases at V and 1 base at J, with 11 bases in the middle. The CDR3 is 13 amino acids. CDR3 DNA sequence: TGTGCCAGTTTATCGACGGATAACTATGGCTACACCTTC. It codes for CASLSTDNYGYTF.

The V call is TRBV6-1, the J call TRBJ2-6; D may be TRBD2 (6 bases). Germline values: CDR1 MNHNS, CDR2 SASEGT. V lost 4 bases and J lost 0, with 10 bases in between. The CDR3 runs to 16 residues. This CDR3 reads CASSVEGGSGANVLTF. CDR3 bases: TGTGCCAGCAGTGTGGAGGGTGGCTCTGGGGCCAACGTCCTGACTTTC.

This clonotype was seen just once. Germline and junction disagree at one end, which may indicate a read error. The chain employs TRBV7-2 and TRBJ2-1, with TRBD2 matching over 12 bases. Germline V gives CDR1 SGHTA, CDR2 FQGNSA. The CDR3 runs to 17 residues. The CDR3 reads CARSLVGLAGGRNEQFF. As DNA, the CDR3 is TGTGCCAGAAGCTTAGTGGGCCTAGCGGGGGGGCGCAATGAGCAGTTCTTC.

This clonotype was observed at least ten times. The chain carries TRBV28 and TRBJ2-3; D possibly corresponds to TRBD1 (5 bases). Trimming took 8 bases from V and 0 from J, leaving 15 bases between them. The CDR3 is made up of 15 amino acids. Germline-derived CDR1 and CDR2 are MDHEN and SYDVKM. Here the CDR3 reads CASSSDTQSTDTQYF. CDR3 bases: TGTGCCAGCTCCTCGGACACCCAAAGCACAGATACGCAGTATTTT.

V gene TRBV5-1 combines with J gene TRBJ2-1; 9 bases match TRBD2. From germline, CDR1 is SGHRS and CDR2 YFSETQ. This CDR3 spans 15 amino acids. V trimming: 4 bases; J trimming: 8 bases; junction bases outside the gene matches: 10. CDR3 protein: CASSPNSGRSDEQFF. In DNA form, the CDR3 reads TGCGCCAGCAGCCCCAACAGCGGGAGGTCGGATGAGCAGTTCTTC.

Note on this clonotype: The junction does not match germline at one end; this may be a read error. The J gene is TRBJ1-2, the V gene TRBV7-9; 9 bases line up with TRBD1. This CDR3 has 15 residues. Looked up from germline, CDR1 is SEHNR and CDR2 is FQNEAQ (reference sequence). The CDR3 nucleotides read TGTGCCAGAAGCTTAGAGGGACAGGGTTTACATGGCTACACCTTC. Amino acid sequence: CARSLEGQGLHGYTF.

This clonotype was detected a few times. J is TRBJ2-1 and V is TRBV6-5, with TRBD2 identical over 7 bases. This CDR3 is 16 amino acids long. Trimming removed 2 bases from V and 7 bases from J; junction bases left unmatched: 11. Germline CDR1 reads MNHEY; CDR2 reads SVGAGI. The DNA for the CDR3 is TGTGCCAGCAGTTACCAGTTCAGACTGGGGGGGAATGAGCAGTTCTTC. Its protein is CASSYQFRLGGNEQFF.

This clonotype was counted at least ten times. The genes are TRBV7-2 and TRBJ2-7; a possible D gene is TRBD1 (6 bases). This CDR3 has 15 amino acids. V dropped 4 bases and J dropped 0 bases, with 13 bases sitting between them. Germline lookup yields CDR1 SGHTA and CDR2 FQGNSA. The DNA of the CDR3 is TGTGCCAGCAGCTCGCGGACAGCCAGCTCCTACGAGCAGTACTTC. The encoded protein is CASSSRTASSYEQYF. The variable domain in full, with the rest retrieved from reference TRBV7-2 and TRBJ2-7, is GAGVSQSPSNKVTEKGKDVELRCDPISGHTALYWYRQSLGQGLEFLIYFQGNSAPDKSGLPSDRFSAERTGGSVSTLTIQRTQQEDSAVYLCASSSRTASSYEQYFGPGTRLTVT.

This clonotype was found a few times. J is TRBJ1-2 and V is TRBV28; D is uncertain. V was clipped by 2 bases and J by 3 bases, with 16 bases between them. This CDR3 has 16 amino acids. In germline, CDR1 is MDHEN, CDR2 SYDVKM. The CDR3 here is CASSLTTPLRDYGYTF. The CDR3 coding sequence is TGTGCCAGCAGTTTAACCACACCACTCAGAGACTATGGCTACACCTTC.

This clonotype appeared a few times. The CDR3 DNA reads TGTGCCAGCAGCTTAGGCGGGGCCCGACAGATGGAGCAGTACTTC. It translates to CASSLGGARQMEQYF. J is TRBJ2-7 and V is TRBV7-2, with a tentative D call TRBD2 (6 bases). The V end lost 1 base, the J end lost 7 bases, and 17 bases lay between the germline ends. CDR3 length equals 15 residues. Per germline, CDR1 SGHTA and CDR2 FQGNSA.

The V gene is TRBV25-1, the J gene TRBJ2-7, with a tentative D call TRBD2 (6 bases). Germline lookup yields CDR1 MGHDK and CDR2 SYGVNS. Trimming removed 6 bases at V and 2 bases at J, with 17 bases between. The CDR3 length is 15 residues. CDR3 DNA sequence: TGTGCCAGCAGCCTAAAGTCCAGGGAGGCCTACGAGCAGTACTTC. This sequence encodes CASSLKSREAYEQYF.

This clonotype was detected many times. The genes are TRBV7-2 and TRBJ2-1, with 13 bases matching TRBD2. The CDR3 runs to 15 residues. Trimming cost V 4 bases and J 5 bases; bases outside gene matches: 2. Germline lookup yields CDR1 SGHTA and CDR2 FQGNSA. CDR3 DNA: TGTGCCAGCAGCTCCGGGACTAGCGGGAACAATGAGCAGTTCTTC. Its protein is CASSSGTSGNNEQFF.

This chain uses TRBV28 with TRBJ1-1; no reliable D call. Trimming left V 6 bases short and J 9 bases short, with 17 bases between. The CDR3 consists of 13 residues. CDR1 and CDR2 from the germline V gene are MDHEN and SYDVKM. CDR3 nucleotides: TGTGCCAGCAGCTACAAGTCCCCACAACAAGCTTTCTTT. It translates to CASSYKSPQQAFF.

This clonotype showed up just a few times. A much larger clone is a single base away; this may be a read error. The chain carries TRBV7-9 and TRBJ1-1, with unresolved D. V gave up 1 base and J gave up 1 base, with 7 bases separating them. Germline-derived CDR1 and CDR2 are SEHNR and FQNEAQ (reference sequence). The CDR3 has 14 amino acids. The CDR3 loop reads CASSLVDGNTEAFF. The CDR3 nucleotides are TGTGCCAGCAGCTTAGTGGACGGGAACACTGAAGCTTTCTTT.

This clonotype was observed a few times. This chain joins TRBV27 and TRBJ2-7, with TRBD1 matching 8 bases. V lost 1 base, J lost 2 bases, and 1 base stayed unmatched. The CDR3 runs 14 residues. Germline CDR1 reads MNHEY; CDR2 reads SMNVEV (reference sequence). The CDR3 region has the DNA TGTGCCAGCAGTTTATGGACAGGGACCTACGAGCAGTACTTC. It is translated as CASSLWTGTYEQYF.

The CDR3 spells CSARPPAVSKNIQYF. Here the CDR3 DNA reads TGCAGTGCTAGACCTCCGGCGGTGTCCAAAAACATTCAGTACTTC. J is TRBJ2-4 and V is TRBV20-1; no firm D call. The length of the CDR3 is 15 residues. Germline V gene lookup returns CDR1 DFQATT and CDR2 SNEGSKA (reference sequence). Trimming removed 2 bases from V and 2 bases from J, with 13 bases in between.

The V and J genes are TRBV28 and TRBJ2-7; possibly TRBD2 for D (6 bases). Germline V gene sequence: CDR1 MDHEN, CDR2 SYDVKM. Trimming removed 7 bases at V and 3 bases at J, with 13 bases between. The CDR3 is 13 residues long. CDR3 sequence: CASTGEVGYEQYF. For the CDR3, the DNA is TGTGCCAGCACGGGGGAGGTTGGCTACGAGCAGTACTTC.

The V and J genes are TRBV28 and TRBJ2-2, with 9 bases fitting TRBD2. The junction had 15 bases not matched to a gene; V was cut back by 4 bases and J by 0 bases. This CDR3 is built from 20 residues. Germline lookup yields CDR1 MDHEN and CDR2 SYDVKM. Written as DNA, the CDR3 is TGTGCCAGCAGTTCGCGCCCCGGACGAAGGACTAGCGCGAACACCGGGGAGCTGTTTTTT. Translated, it gives CASSSRPGRRTSANTGELFF.

There are many counts of this clonotype. The V and J genes are TRBV7-3 and TRBJ2-3; perhaps TRBD1 as D (5 bases). Looked up from germline, CDR1 is SGHTA and CDR2 is FQGTGA. The CDR3 is made up of 14 amino acids. Trimming stripped 7 bases from V and 2 bases from J, with 13 bases between. In nucleotides, the CDR3 is TGTGCCAGCAACAACAGGTCCCCCACAGATACGCAGTATTTT. It yields the protein CASNNRSPTDTQYF.

This clonotype was recorded a few times. The rearrangement uses TRBV7-2 and TRBJ2-6; possible D gene TRBD1, 6 bases. In germline, CDR1 is SGHTA, CDR2 FQGNSA. The CDR3 totals 16 residues. Trimming removed 4 bases from V and 0 bases from J, with 10 bases in between. The DNA of the CDR3 is TGTGCCAGCAGCTCCCCCAGGGGCTCTGGGGCCAACGTCCTGACTTTC. It translates to CASSSPRGSGANVLTF.